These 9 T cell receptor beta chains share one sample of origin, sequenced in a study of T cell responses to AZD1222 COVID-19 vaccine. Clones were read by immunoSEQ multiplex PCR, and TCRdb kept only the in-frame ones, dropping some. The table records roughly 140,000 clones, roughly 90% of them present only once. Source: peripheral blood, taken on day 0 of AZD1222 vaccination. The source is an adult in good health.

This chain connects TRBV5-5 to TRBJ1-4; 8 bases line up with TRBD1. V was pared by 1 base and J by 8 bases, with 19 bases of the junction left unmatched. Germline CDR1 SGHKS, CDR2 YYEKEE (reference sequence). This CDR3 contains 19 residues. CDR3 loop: CASSLHRTGPVFKGEKLFF. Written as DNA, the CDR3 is TGTGCCAGCAGCTTGCATCGGACAGGGCCGGTATTCAAGGGGGAAAAACTGTTTTTT.

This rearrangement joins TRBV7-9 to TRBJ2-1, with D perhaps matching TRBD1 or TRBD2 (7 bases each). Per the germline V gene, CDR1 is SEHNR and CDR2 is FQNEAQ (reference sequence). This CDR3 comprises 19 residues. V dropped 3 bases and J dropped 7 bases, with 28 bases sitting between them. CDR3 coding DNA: TGTGCCAGCAGCTTTCGCCCACGTAACTCAGCGGGACAGTCGAATGAGCAGTTCTTC. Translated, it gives CASSFRPRNSAGQSNEQFF.

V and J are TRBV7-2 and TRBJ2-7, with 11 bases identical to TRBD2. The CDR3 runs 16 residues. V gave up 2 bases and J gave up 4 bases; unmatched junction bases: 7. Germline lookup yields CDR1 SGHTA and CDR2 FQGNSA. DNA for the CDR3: TGTGCCAGCAGCTTATTATCGACTAGCGGGGCATACGAGCAGTACTTC. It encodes CASSLLSTSGAYEQYF. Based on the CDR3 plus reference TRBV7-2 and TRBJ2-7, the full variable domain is GAGVSQSPSNKVTEKGKDVELRCDPISGHTALYWYRQSLGQGLEFLIYFQGNSAPDKSGLPSDRFSAERTGGSVSTLTIQRTQQEDSAVYLCASSLLSTSGAYEQYFGPGTRLTVT.

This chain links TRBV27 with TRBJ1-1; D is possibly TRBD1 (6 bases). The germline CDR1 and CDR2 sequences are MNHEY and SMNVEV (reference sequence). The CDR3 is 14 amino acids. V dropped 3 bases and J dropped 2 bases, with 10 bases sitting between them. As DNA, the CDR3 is TGTGCCAGCAGTTTTCGGGGGCTAAACACTGAAGCTTTCTTT. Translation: CASSFRGLNTEAFF.

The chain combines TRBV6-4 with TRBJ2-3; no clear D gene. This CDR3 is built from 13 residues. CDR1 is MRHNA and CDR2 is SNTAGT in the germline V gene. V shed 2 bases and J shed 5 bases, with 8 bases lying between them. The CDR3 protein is CASSDGDLDTQYF. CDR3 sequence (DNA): TGTGCCAGCAGTGACGGGGATTTAGATACGCAGTATTTT.

As DNA, the CDR3 is TGTGCCAGCAGCGGACTAATCACCGGGGAGCTGTTTTTT. It translates to CASSGLITGELFF. The rearrangement links TRBV9 to TRBJ2-2; tentative D call: TRBD2 (5 bases). V was clipped by 3 bases and J by 4 bases, with 7 bases between them. Per the germline V gene, CDR1 is SGDLS and CDR2 is YYNGEE. CDR3 length equals 13 residues.

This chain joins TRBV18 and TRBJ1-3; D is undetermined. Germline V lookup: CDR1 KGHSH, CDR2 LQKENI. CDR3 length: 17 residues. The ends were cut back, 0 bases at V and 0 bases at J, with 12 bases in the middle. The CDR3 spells CASSPPAPGNSGNTIYF. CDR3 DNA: TGTGCCAGCTCACCACCGGCCCCAGGAAACTCTGGAAACACCATATATTTT.

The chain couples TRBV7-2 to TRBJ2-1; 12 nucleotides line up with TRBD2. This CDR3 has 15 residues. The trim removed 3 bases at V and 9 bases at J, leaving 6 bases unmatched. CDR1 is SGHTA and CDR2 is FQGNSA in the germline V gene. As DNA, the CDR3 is TGTGCCAGCAGCTTCTCTAGCGGGGGGGCCGTTGAGCAGTTCTTC. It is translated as CASSFSSGGAVEQFF. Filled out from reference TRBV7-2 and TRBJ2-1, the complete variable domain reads GAGVSQSPSNKVTEKGKDVELRCDPISGHTALYWYRQSLGQGLEFLIYFQGNSAPDKSGLPSDRFSAERTGGSVSTLTIQRTQQEDSAVYLCASSFSSGGAVEQFFGPGTRLTVL.

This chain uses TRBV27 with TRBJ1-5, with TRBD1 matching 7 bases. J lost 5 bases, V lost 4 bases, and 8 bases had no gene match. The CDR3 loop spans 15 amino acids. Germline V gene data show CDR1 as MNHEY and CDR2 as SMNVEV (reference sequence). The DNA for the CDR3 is TGTGCCAGCAGTTCGGGACAGCTGAAGTATCAGCCCCAGCATTTT. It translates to CASSSGQLKYQPQHF.